This entry lists 5 T cell receptor beta chains sequenced from one sample in a study of T cells in Graves' hyperthyroidism and ophthalmopathy (dated by TCRdb to the late 2010s). The library was made by multiplex PCR. Instrument on record: Illumina HiSeq 2000. The TCR beta CDR3 regions were amplified from the RNA transcripts. For the first round of RT-PCR on the TCR CDR3, the HTBI primer set was used together with the Qiagen OneStep RT-PCR kit. TCRdb trimmed public reads at Q25 via fastp, called clones via MiXCR and kept in-frame beta chains. Rows matching on CDR3 protein sequence are summarized as one entry with the most common DNA and genes. For this sample there are nearly 250,000 distinct CDR3 sequences; approximately 25% appear just once. The top ten clones comprise about a third of the sample. The sequencing sample was made of blood. The receptor set was obtained from a woman between 35 and 50 years old with Graves' ophthalmopathy.

The chain is built from TRBV4-2 and TRBJ2-2; the match to TRBD2 covers 15 bases. J lost 3 bases, V lost 4 bases, and 9 bases had no gene match. The CDR3 covers 19 residues. Germline-derived CDR1 and CDR2 are LGHNA and YNFKEQ. The CDR3 DNA reads as TGTGCCAGCAGCCTCCCCGGACTAGCGGGAGGGCCGGACACCGGGGAGCTGTTTTTT. It translates to CASSLPGLAGGPDTGELFF.

The chain carries TRBV6-1 and TRBJ2-7; D might be TRBD1 (6 bases). V was shortened by 5 bases and J by 3 bases, with 11 bases between the two germline ends. This CDR3 contains 13 residues. Germline CDR1 and CDR2: MNHNS and SASEGT. CDR3 sequence (DNA): TGTGCCAGCAGTCGGGACAAAGGCTACGAGCAGTACTTC. As protein: CASSRDKGYEQYF.

This clonotype was detected ten times or more. The chain employs TRBV14 and TRBJ2-7; D not certain. Germline assignment: CDR1 SGHDN and CDR2 FVKESK. The V end lost 1 base, the J end lost 1 base, and 5 bases lay between the germline ends. The CDR3 consists of 13 residues. Here the CDR3 DNA reads TGTGCCAGCAGCCAAGTCGGGTCCTACGAGCAGTACTTC. Its protein is CASSQVGSYEQYF.

Ten or more counts support this clonotype. The V call is TRBV11-2, the J call TRBJ2-7, with D possibly being TRBD2 (5 bases). CDR1 and CDR2 (germline): SGHAT, FQNNGV. The CDR3 is 12 residues long. The V end was cut by 1 base, the J end by 6 bases, with 7 bases between. In DNA, the CDR3 is TGTGCCAGCAGCTTAGCGGCGGGCGAGCAGTACTTC. This encodes CASSLAAGEQYF.

The table lists this clonotype with a few counts. V gene TRBV5-1 combines with J gene TRBJ1-1; the D is unclear. The ends were cut back, 1 base at V and 2 bases at J, with 12 bases in the middle. This CDR3 contains 15 residues. Looked up from germline, CDR1 is SGHRS and CDR2 is YFSETQ. The CDR3 sequence: CASSLWDSGNTEAFF. The CDR3 DNA follows: TGCGCCAGCAGCTTGTGGGATTCAGGTAACACTGAAGCTTTCTTT.